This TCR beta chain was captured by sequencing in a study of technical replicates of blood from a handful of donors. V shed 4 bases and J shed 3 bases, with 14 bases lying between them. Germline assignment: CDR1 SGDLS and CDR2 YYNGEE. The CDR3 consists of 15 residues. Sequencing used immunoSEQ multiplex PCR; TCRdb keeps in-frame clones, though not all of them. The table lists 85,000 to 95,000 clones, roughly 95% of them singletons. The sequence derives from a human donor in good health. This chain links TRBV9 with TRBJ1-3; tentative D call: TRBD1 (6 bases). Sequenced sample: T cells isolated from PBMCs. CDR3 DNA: TGTGCCAGCAGCTCCTCAGGGGCAAGTGGAAACACCATATATTTT. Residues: CASSSSGASGNTIYF. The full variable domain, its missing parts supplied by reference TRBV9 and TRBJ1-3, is DSGVTQTPKHLITATGQRVTLRCSPRSGDLSVYWYQQSLDQGLQFLIQYYNGEERAKGNILERFSAQQFPDLHSELNLSSLELGDSALYFCASSSSGASGNTIYFGEGSWLTVV.